Shown below are 15 T cell receptor beta chains from a single sample sequenced in a study of PD-1 blockade in classical Hodgkin lymphoma (dated by TCRdb to 2018 to 2021). Library preparation employed the immunoSEQ multiplex PCR assay. TCRdb limited this immuneACCESS table to in-frame rearrangements with V and J called. A share of clones is missing; checked studies link under half to unresolved V genes, and the rest is unexplained. This sample holds around 37,000 clones; about 90% were observed only once. Approximately 0.27% of the sample is taken by the ten largest. The time point label here, explained by the study, means: cycle 4 day 1 (C4D1), after less than seven weeks of nivolumab. Every trial patient had relapsed following autologous stem cell transplantation, and prior brentuximab vedotin exposure was what differed among cohorts A, B and C. Using a Miltenyi CD4+ T cell isolation kit, CD4+ T cells were purified from thawed PBMCs through magnetic negative selection.

This specimen consisted of CD4+ T cells from blood, obtained before the fourth cycle of nivolumab. The receptors come from a human donor with classical Hodgkin lymphoma.

This sequence joins TRBV6-5 and TRBJ2-3, with 14 bases matching TRBD2. The CDR3 is made up of 15 amino acids. J gave up 3 bases and V 7 bases, and 3 bases lay outside the gene matches. Germline CDR1 reads MNHEY; CDR2 reads SVGAGI. CDR3 in DNA: TGTGCCAGCACCCGGACTAGCGGGAGGACAGATACGCAGTATTTT. This codes for CASTRTSGRTDTQYF.

The rearrangement uses TRBV10-3 and TRBJ1-1; TRBD1 agrees at 12 bases. This CDR3 is 16 amino acids long. Germline loops: CDR1 ENHRY, CDR2 SYGVKD. V dropped 2 bases and J dropped 4; count of bases not matched to a gene: 5. CDR3 bases: TGTGCCATCAGTGAGAAGGGACAGGGGGCGCGCACTGAAGCTTTCTTT. Residues: CAISEKGQGARTEAFF.

The rearrangement joins TRBV7-9 to TRBJ2-7; 7 bases align to TRBD2. J was trimmed by 2 bases and V by 2 bases; bases with no gene match: 12. The CDR3 runs to 17 residues. Germline V lookup: CDR1 SEHNR, CDR2 FQNEAQ (reference sequence). DNA for the CDR3: TGTGCCAGCAGCTTAACCCGGACTAGAACCATTCCCTACGAGCAGTACTTC. Residues: CASSLTRTRTIPYEQYF.

This rearrangement joins TRBV7-9 to TRBJ2-3, with D unresolved. CDR3 length equals 12 residues. Trimming cost V 5 bases and J 3 bases, with 6 bases left between them. Germline V gives CDR1 SEHNR, CDR2 FQNEAQ (reference sequence). CDR3: CASSQRTDTQYF. CDR3 DNA sequence: TGTGCCAGCAGCCAAAGAACAGATACGCAGTATTTT.

This sequence joins TRBV11-2 and TRBJ2-2; TRBD2 is a possible D gene (5 bases). Trimming took off 1 base at V and 0 bases at J, with 12 bases between the two ends. The CDR3 spans 17 residues. Germline lookup yields CDR1 SGHAT and CDR2 FQNNGV. The CDR3 coding sequence is TGTGCCAGCAGCTTAGTTGGGAGAACCACGAACACCGGGGAGCTGTTTTTT. Translated: CASSLVGRTTNTGELFF.

V is TRBV6-1 and J is TRBJ2-3; D is uncertain. The CDR3 contains 15 residues. V lost 10 bases to trimming and J lost 3 bases, with 20 bases between them. Per germline, CDR1 MNHNS and CDR2 SASEGT. In nucleotides, the CDR3 is TGTGCCACCAACGATCTCGGAGTCGGGACAGATACGCAGTATTTT. Translation: CATNDLGVGTDTQYF.

The gene calls are TRBV29-1 and TRBJ1-4, with D uncertain. CDR3 length equals 15 residues. Germline V lookup: CDR1 SQVTM, CDR2 ANQGSEA. Trimming pared 5 bases from V and 4 bases from J, leaving 17 bases between. CDR3 in DNA: TGCAGCGTTCTTGTCGCGTTCCGGAGTAATGAAAAACTGTTTTTT. It codes for CSVLVAFRSNEKLFF.

This clone was recorded only once. Because the CDR3's place on the DNA is in doubt, the DNA is left out and the CDR3 is given as listed by TCRdb. This sequence joins TRBV7-2 and TRBJ1-2. Germline V CDR1 and CDR2: SGHTA, FQGNSA. The CDR3 adds up to 15 amino acids, both ends counted. The CDR3 spells CASSLVELRWGGGTF.

The chain is built from TRBV5-1 and TRBJ2-1; D is perhaps TRBD1 or TRBD2 (6 bases each). V was pared by 4 bases and J by 10 bases, with 18 bases between. The CDR3 spans 14 residues. CDR1 SGHRS and CDR2 YFSETQ come from the germline V gene. The CDR3 DNA is TGCGCCAGCAGCGCAACCCTAGGGGGGTGGGAGCAGTTCTTC. This gives the protein CASSATLGGWEQFF. The full variable domain, with the rest looked up from reference TRBV5-1 and TRBJ2-1, is KAGVTQTPRYLIKTRGQQVTLSCSPISGHRSVSWYQQTPGQGLQFLFEYFSETQRNKGNFPGRFSGRQFSNSRSEMNVSTLELGDSALYLCASSATLGGWEQFFGPGTRLTVL.

V usage is TRBV30 and J usage is TRBJ2-7; D is unclear. CDR3 length: 11 residues. V dropped 0 bases and J dropped 7 bases, with 7 bases sitting between them. Germline V gene lookup returns CDR1 GTSNPN and CDR2 SVGIG (reference sequence). For the CDR3, the DNA is TGTGCCTGGAGTGTTGGTCGGGAGCAGTACTTC. Encoded protein: CAWSVGREQYF.

CDR3 protein: CASSPDAGTPLGSYNEQFF. The DNA for the CDR3 is TGTGCCAGCTCACCAGACGCCGGGACCCCCCTGGGCTCCTACAATGAGCAGTTCTTC. The chain is built from TRBV18 and TRBJ2-1, with D perhaps being TRBD1 or TRBD2 (5 bases each). CDR3 length: 19 residues. Germline values: CDR1 KGHSH, CDR2 LQKENI. V was cut by 2 bases and J by 0 bases, with 20 bases left in between. The full variable domain, in which reference TRBV18 and TRBJ2-1 provide the parts outside the CDR3, is NAGVMQNPRHLVRRRGQEARLRCSPMKGHSHVYWYRQLPEEGLKFMVYLQKENIIDESGMPKERFSAEFPKEGPSILRIQQVVRGDSAAYFCASSPDAGTPLGSYNEQFFGPGTRLTVL.

The V gene is TRBV27, the J gene TRBJ2-3; D remains ambiguous. The CDR3 totals 13 residues. Germline V CDR1 and CDR2: MNHEY, SMNVEV (reference sequence). V gave up 2 bases and J gave up 0 bases, with 3 bases separating them. Here the CDR3 reads CASSLPSTDTQYF. The CDR3 DNA reads TGTGCCAGCAGTTTACCTAGCACAGATACGCAGTATTTT.

The chain has TRBV19 and TRBJ2-6, with 8 bases lining up with TRBD1. The CDR3 has 17 residues. Trimming removed 4 bases from V and 1 base from J; junction bases left unmatched: 6. The germline V gene has CDR1 LNHDA and CDR2 SQIVND (reference sequence). The CDR3 nucleotides are TGTGCCAGTAGTAAGGGACAGGTGGAATCTGGGGCCAACGTCCTGACTTTC. It is translated as CASSKGQVESGANVLTF.

This chain uses TRBV28 with TRBJ1-4, with no clear D. Germline-derived CDR1 and CDR2 are MDHEN and SYDVKM. The CDR3 contains 14 residues. V lost 7 bases and J 8 bases, leaving 17 bases between the germline ends. The CDR3 is CASIPQTRQEKLFF. CDR3 nucleotides: TGTGCCAGCATCCCTCAAACAAGACAAGAAAAACTGTTTTTT.

V gene TRBV11-2 combines with J gene TRBJ2-3; the D gene is possibly TRBD1 (5 bases). The CDR3 has 16 amino acids. Trimming pared 3 bases from V and 0 bases from J, leaving 13 bases between. Germline values: CDR1 SGHAT, CDR2 FQNNGV. As DNA, the CDR3 is TGTGCCAGCAGCTTTGGACGGACATTTAGCACAGATACGCAGTATTTT. Encoded protein: CASSFGRTFSTDTQYF.